The text below deals with one T cell receptor (beta chain). Its specificity is not known. The data stem from a study of cytomegalovirus exposure and HLA in healthy donors. Study observations and caveats: An analysis was carried out at a later point. It showed that HLA-associated TCR beta chains were more clonally expanded than equally common non-associated chains.

Trimming at V came to 0 bases and at J to 2 bases, leaving 1 base not matched to a gene. The length of the CDR3 is 14 residues. CDR1 is PRHDT, CDR2 FYEKMQ, per germline (reference sequence). 13 Jbeta primers and 60 Vbeta primers were used for the PCR. The method was immunoSEQ multiplex PCR; TCRdb's version includes in-frame clones alone and lacks a portion of them. The data show 75,000 to 95,000 clones, around 77% seen once. The chain recombines TRBV13 with TRBJ2-7; 7 nucleotides agree with TRBD1. Sequencing input: PBMCs. This sequence was found in a man aged 50-59 years in good health and CMV-seronegative. The CDR3 coding sequence is TGTGCCAGCAGCTTAGGGACAGGGACCTACGAGCAGTACTTC. Residues: CASSLGTGTYEQYF.